Listed here is a single T cell receptor (beta chain). CDR1 MNHEY and CDR2 SVGAGI come from the germline V gene. After removal of 11 bases from V and 6 bases from J, the junction contained 6 bases not matched to a gene. This CDR3 is built from 12 residues. The PCR contained 60 Vbeta and 13 Jbeta primers. The assay was immunoSEQ multiplex PCR, and TCRdb's table has in-frame clones only and misses some. The table has 95,000 to 110,000 clones, about 85% seen once. The data derive from a study of cytomegalovirus exposure and HLA in healthy donors. Sequencing used PBMCs. The chain recombines TRBV6-5 with TRBJ2-1; 8 bases line up with TRBD2. This TCR was sampled from a man in his thirties or forties in good health and CMV-seronegative. The DNA for the CDR3 is TGTGCCGGCTCGGGGGGGGCCAATGAGCAGTTCTTC. Amino acids: CAGSGGANEQFF.